This T cell receptor beta chain was profiled in a study of control samples from healthy donors and cancer patients. J gave up 10 bases and V 4 bases, and 18 bases lay outside the gene matches. Germline CDR1 and CDR2: SGHRS and YFSETQ. The CDR3 is 16 amino acids. Assay: immunoSEQ multiplex PCR; the TCRdb copy retains only in-frame clones and omits some. Among 75,000 to 100,000 clones listed, 85% to 90% were seen once. This TCR derives from a man aged 45 to 65 in good health. The specimen was blood. This chain connects TRBV5-1 to TRBJ1-2, with 8 bases fitting TRBD1. CDR3 DNA: TGCGCCAGCAGCACCTTTACCGGAGGACAGGGAGACGACTACACCTTC. Amino acid sequence: CASSTFTGGQGDDYTF.